One sample yielded the 5 T cell receptor beta chains listed below, sequenced in a study of blood T cell repertoires in COVID-19. The data were produced by immunoSEQ multiplex PCR, yet TCRdb's version contains in-frame clones alone and is incomplete. The table records over 100,000 clones, approximately 88% of them present only once. Sequenced sample: peripheral blood. The receptors here all came from a human donor in a cohort sampled during active COVID-19.

The chain carries TRBV18 and TRBJ2-1, with TRBD2 as a possible D gene (5 bases). Between the trimmed V and J ends, which lost 1 base and 7 bases, there was a span of 17 bases. This CDR3 contains 16 residues. CDR1 is KGHSH, CDR2 LQKENI, per germline. The CDR3, as DNA: TGTGCCAGCTCACCACAGGTTGGCCTAGCCGCGAATGAGCAGTTCTTC. Amino acid sequence: CASSPQVGLAANEQFF.

This chain links TRBV5-1 with TRBJ1-6; D perhaps matches TRBD1 (6 bases). From germline, CDR1 is SGHRS and CDR2 YFSETQ. With 5 bases removed from V and 5 bases from J, the gap between germline ends came to 8 bases. This CDR3 has 13 residues. The CDR3 region is CASRDSNNSPLHF. The CDR3 nucleotides read TGCGCCAGCAGGGACAGCAATAATTCACCCCTCCACTTT.

This chain connects TRBV28 to TRBJ2-4, with TRBD2 identical over 7 bases. There are 11 residues in the CDR3. Germline CDR1 reads MDHEN; CDR2 reads SYDVKM. The J segment lost 7 bases and the V segment lost 8 bases, leaving 2 bases of the junction unmatched. CDR3 DNA sequence: TGTGCCAGCTCCGGGAGGAACATTCAGTACTTC. Translation gives CASSGRNIQYF.

The V call is TRBV7-2, the J call TRBJ2-5; 7 positions match TRBD1. Germline values: CDR1 SGHTA, CDR2 FQGNSA. Trimming took 4 bases from V and 3 from J; bases not matched to a gene: 8. CDR3 length: 15 amino acids. CDR3 loop: CASSSRLTGKETQYF. CDR3 DNA: TGTGCCAGCAGCTCAAGATTGACAGGGAAAGAGACCCAGTACTTC.

The genes are TRBV5-5 and TRBJ1-6, with D tentatively TRBD1 (5 bases). Germline CDR1 is SGHKS and CDR2 is YYEKEE (reference sequence). This CDR3 contains 14 residues. Deletions cut 4 bases from V and 7 bases from J, with 12 bases between. The CDR3 loop is CASSRGGENSPLHF. The CDR3 region has the DNA TGTGCCAGCAGCCGGGGGGGAGAAAATTCACCCCTCCACTTT.